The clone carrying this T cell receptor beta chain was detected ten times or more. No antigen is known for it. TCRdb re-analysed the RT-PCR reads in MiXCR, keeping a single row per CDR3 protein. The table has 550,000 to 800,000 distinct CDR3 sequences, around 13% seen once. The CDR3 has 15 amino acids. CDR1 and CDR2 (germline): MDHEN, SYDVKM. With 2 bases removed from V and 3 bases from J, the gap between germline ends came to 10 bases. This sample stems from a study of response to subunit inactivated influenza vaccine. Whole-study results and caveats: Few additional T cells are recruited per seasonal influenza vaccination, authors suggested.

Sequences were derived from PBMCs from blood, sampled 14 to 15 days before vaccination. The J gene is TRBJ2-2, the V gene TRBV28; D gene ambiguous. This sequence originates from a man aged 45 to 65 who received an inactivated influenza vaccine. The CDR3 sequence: CASSLRIYYTGELFF. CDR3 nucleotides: TGTGCCAGCAGTTTACGGATCTACTACACCGGGGAGCTGTTTTTT.